This T cell receptor beta chain was captured by sequencing in a study of breast tumors, draining lymph nodes, adjacent tissues. The CDR3 is 15 residues long. The V gene's germline CDR1 is LGHDT and CDR2 YNNKEL (reference sequence). Comments on this clonotype: The target antigen is unknown. A read error may produce the germline difference seen at one junction end.

Samples came from axillary lymph nodes draining the breast cancer. TCRdb re-analysed the multiplex PCR reads in MiXCR, keeping a single row per CDR3 protein. The sample shows more than 100,000 distinct CDR3 sequences, approximately 20% of them seen only once. Study outcomes and limitations: Data fit most tumor T cells coming from lymph node, expanding in tumor. Data only fit, rather than demonstrated, lymph node origin of most tumor T cells.

This chain joins TRBV3-1 and TRBJ1-3; perhaps TRBD1 as D (6 bases). Material: axillary lymph node tissue. The TCR originated in a female donor with breast cancer. Some clones in this sample may be carry-over from other donors' samples. CDR3 coding DNA: TGTGCCAGCAGCCCGAGGGGGGGCTCTGGAAGCACCATATATTTT. It is translated as CASSPRGGSGSTIYF.